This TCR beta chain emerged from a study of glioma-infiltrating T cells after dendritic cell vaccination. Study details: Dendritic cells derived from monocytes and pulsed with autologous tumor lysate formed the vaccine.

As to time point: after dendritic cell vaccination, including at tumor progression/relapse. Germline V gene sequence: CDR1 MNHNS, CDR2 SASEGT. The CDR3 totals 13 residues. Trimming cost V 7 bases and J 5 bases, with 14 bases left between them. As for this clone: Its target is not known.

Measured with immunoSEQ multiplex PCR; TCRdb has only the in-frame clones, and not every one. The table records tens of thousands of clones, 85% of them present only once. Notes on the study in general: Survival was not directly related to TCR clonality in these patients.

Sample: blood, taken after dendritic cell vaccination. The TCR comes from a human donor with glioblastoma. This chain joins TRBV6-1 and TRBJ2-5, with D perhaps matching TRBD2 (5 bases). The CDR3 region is CASTGRTGETQYF. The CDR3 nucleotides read TGTGCCAGCACGGGCAGAACGGGGGAGACCCAGTACTTC.